This T cell receptor beta chain was profiled in a study of shared clonotypes between healthy human individuals. Broader study findings: Compared with memory subsets, naive subsets generally had larger estimated richness.

Details on this clone: Its antigen is as yet unknown.

Per the germline V gene, CDR1 is MNHNY and CDR2 is SVGAGI (reference sequence). V was cut by 8 bases and J by 8 bases, with 12 bases left in between. This CDR3 comprises 12 residues. The repertoire was sequenced with immunoSEQ multiplex PCR; TCRdb's copy has only in-frame clones and lacks some. Among about 190,000 clones listed, approximately 70% were seen once. This clonotype was sampled from a man under 40 in good health. Sequenced: memory CD4+ T cells sorted from blood. Documented subset: CD45RA-negative fraction. V usage is TRBV6-6 and J usage is TRBJ2-2; D not certain. The CDR3 spells CASLRWSGELFF. In DNA form, the CDR3 reads TGTGCCAGCTTGAGGTGGTCTGGGGAGCTGTTTTTT.